The following is a T cell receptor (beta chain) sequence with its context. This record comes from a study of blood T cell repertoires in COVID-19. Study-wide background: The United States, Italy and Spain supplied acute and convalescent COVID-19 samples. Nucleic acid was either cDNA or gDNA, and it came from T cells, B-cell-depleted T cells, or PBMCs.

This CDR3 has 13 residues. Looked up from germline, CDR1 is SGDLS and CDR2 is YYNGEE. Trimming stripped 0 bases from V and 3 bases from J, with 4 bases between. Per the study methods: The authors estimated nucleated cell counts from reference gene primer amplification. Libraries were prepared by immunoSEQ multiplex PCR; TCRdb keeps only in-frame clonotypes and omits some of them. V and J calls and clone size are given by that table; D and trimming were obtained from the DNA. The table shows fewer than 60,000 clones, with around four fifths occurring only once. The chain combines TRBV9 with TRBJ2-1; the D is unclear. The receptor's source is a man between 70 and 80 years old with active COVID-19. The sequenced sample consisted of peripheral blood. Here the CDR3 reads CASSVGSYNEQFF. CDR3 bases: TGTGCCAGCAGCGTAGGCAGCTACAATGAGCAGTTCTTC.